The 18 T cell receptor beta chains below were found in one sample sequenced in a study of T cells in localized non-small cell lung cancer. Here immunoSEQ multiplex PCR was the method, and the copy in TCRdb shows in-frame clones only, minus some. The sample consists of 21,000 or so clones, about 83% of them appearing once. Sequences were derived from PBMCs, sampled before any cancer treatment. The receptors here all came from a woman aged 40-69 years with stage II squamous cell lung carcinoma.

This sequence joins TRBV19 and TRBJ1-1; D perhaps matches TRBD1 (5 bases). Trimming removed 5 bases at V and 1 base at J, with 11 bases between. Germline V gene data show CDR1 as LNHDA and CDR2 as SQIVND (reference sequence). This CDR3 is built from 14 residues. The CDR3: CASSSNGGNTEAFF. The DNA for the CDR3 is TGTGCCAGTAGTTCCAACGGGGGGAACACTGAAGCTTTCTTT.

This clone was observed once. The chain links TRBV5-1 to TRBJ2-1; D gene ambiguous. Germline V gene data show CDR1 as SGHRS and CDR2 as YFSETQ. This CDR3 comprises 13 residues. Trimming stripped 0 bases from V and 2 bases from J, with 3 bases between. This CDR3 reads CASSLGAYNEQFF. Here the CDR3 DNA reads TGCGCCAGCAGCTTGGGGGCCTACAATGAGCAGTTCTTC.

This clone was detected only once. This CDR3 reads CASSEAQLGLLEAYEQYF. The CDR3, as DNA: TGTGCCAGCAGTGAAGCACAGCTCGGCCTTCTGGAGGCCTACGAGCAGTACTTC. V is TRBV6-1 and J is TRBJ2-7, with D possibly being TRBD2 (5 bases). The germline V and J ends were trimmed by 0 bases and 2 bases, with 20 bases remaining between them. This CDR3 region has 18 residues. CDR1 and CDR2 (germline): MNHNS, SASEGT.

V usage is TRBV2 and J usage is TRBJ2-7, with D possibly TRBD1 on 6 matching bases. Between the trimmed V and J ends, which lost 0 bases and 2 bases, there was a span of 11 bases. This CDR3 comprises 15 residues. In germline, CDR1 is SNHLY, CDR2 FYNNEI. The CDR3 is CASSEASRGAYEQYF. The CDR3 region has the DNA TGTGCCAGCAGTGAAGCATCCAGGGGAGCCTACGAGCAGTACTTC.

The rearrangement uses TRBV7-3 and TRBJ1-2; TRBD1 agrees at 9 bases. Looked up from germline, CDR1 is SGHTA and CDR2 is FQGTGA. With 0 bases clipped from V and 10 bases from J, the junction kept 6 bases outside the gene matches. This CDR3 has 14 amino acids. CDR3 protein: CASSLTGQGRDYTF. In DNA, the CDR3 is TGTGCCAGCAGCTTAACTGGACAGGGGAGGGACTACACCTTC. The whole variable domain, remainder taken from reference TRBV7-3 and TRBJ1-2, is GAGVSQTPSNKVTEKGKYVELRCDPISGHTALYWYRQSLGQGPEFLIYFQGTGAADDSGLPNDRFFAVRPEGSVSTLKIQRTERGDSAVYLCASSLTGQGRDYTFGSGTRLTVV.

This rearrangement joins TRBV7-9 to TRBJ1-1; D remains ambiguous. This CDR3 is built from 15 residues. Germline lookup yields CDR1 SEHNR and CDR2 FQNEAQ (reference sequence). Trimming stripped 4 bases from V and 4 bases from J, with 16 bases between. The CDR3 region is CASSSIGRGSTEAFF. CDR3 in DNA: TGTGCCAGCAGCTCTATTGGCAGAGGGAGCACTGAAGCTTTCTTT.

CDR3 coding DNA: TGTGCCAGCAGCCCTGGGACAGGGAAAAGCTCCTACAATGAGCAGTTCTTC. Residues: CASSPGTGKSSYNEQFF. This chain links TRBV7-2 with TRBJ2-1; 9 bases are shared with TRBD1. The germline V gene encodes CDR1 SGHTA and CDR2 FQGNSA. Trimming cost V 5 bases and J 0 bases; bases outside gene matches: 8. The CDR3 length is 17 residues.

This clone was observed a handful of times. The gene calls are TRBV5-4 and TRBJ2-1; no firm D call. V lost 2 bases and J 2 bases, leaving 14 bases between the germline ends. The CDR3 is 16 amino acids. Germline-derived CDR1 and CDR2 are SGHNT and YYREEE (reference sequence). The chain's CDR3 is CASSLTAFGAYNEQFF. For the CDR3, the DNA is TGTGCCAGCAGCTTAACAGCCTTTGGAGCCTACAATGAGCAGTTCTTC.

The V gene is TRBV5-4, the J gene TRBJ2-7; 11 nucleotides match TRBD2. This CDR3 region has 15 residues. In germline, CDR1 is SGHNT, CDR2 YYREEE (reference sequence). J gave up 2 bases and V 4 bases, and 5 bases lay outside the gene matches. CDR3 DNA: TGTGCCAGCAGCCCGGGGACTAGCGGAACCTACGAGCAGTACTTC. Protein: CASSPGTSGTYEQYF.

J is TRBJ2-1 and V is TRBV29-1; maybe TRBD2 (7 bases). CDR1 is SQVTM, CDR2 ANQGSEA, per germline. V was pared by 3 bases and J by 5 bases, with 14 bases between. The CDR3 length is 14 residues. CDR3 nucleotides: TGCAGCGTTGATGGGGGGGCGAGAAACAATGAGCAGTTCTTC. It is translated as CSVDGGARNNEQFF.

The chain links TRBV7-3 to TRBJ1-4; no clear D. There are 15 residues in the CDR3. Germline V gene sequence: CDR1 SGHTA, CDR2 FQGTGA. The V gene lost 0 bases and the J gene lost 4 bases, with 9 bases spanning the gap. The CDR3 spells CASSLTGRGNEKLFF. The CDR3 DNA follows: TGTGCCAGCAGCTTAACTGGGCGGGGTAATGAAAAACTGTTTTTT.

The chain combines TRBV11-2 with TRBJ1-2; D gene ambiguous. Germline CDR1 reads SGHAT; CDR2 reads FQNNGV. The CDR3 runs to 20 residues. V lost 0 bases and J lost 0, with 23 bases in between. This CDR3 is CASSLEKYVGLGGANYGYTF. The CDR3 nucleotides are TGTGCCAGCAGCTTAGAAAAGTATGTTGGCCTGGGTGGAGCTAACTATGGCTACACCTTC.

This clone was detected only once. The CDR3 nucleotides are TGTGCCAGCCTTAGGGAGACGGGGAGGGAGGGGCGTAATGAGCAGTTCTTC. Protein sequence: CASLRETGREGRNEQFF. J is TRBJ2-1 and V is TRBV7-2, with 7 nucleotides matching TRBD2. Germline loops: CDR1 SGHTA, CDR2 FQGNSA. The CDR3 totals 17 residues. V dropped 8 bases and J dropped 7; count of bases not matched to a gene: 20.

The V gene is TRBV28, the J gene TRBJ2-1; 8 bases are shared with TRBD2. Germline V gene lookup returns CDR1 MDHEN and CDR2 SYDVKM. This CDR3 contains 15 residues. The V segment lost 7 bases and the J segment 0 bases; nucleotides outside the gene matches: 5. CDR3 nucleotides: TGTGCCAGCACCTCGAGCGGGAGCTCCTACAATGAGCAGTTCTTC. Translated, it gives CASTSSGSSYNEQFF. Variable domain in full (rest from reference TRBV28 and TRBJ2-1): DVKVTQSSRYLVKRTGEKVFLECVQDMDHENMFWYRQDPGLGLRLIYFSYDVKMKEKGDIPEGYSVSREKKERFSLILESASTNQTSMYLCASTSSGSSYNEQFFGPGTRLTVL.

V and J are TRBV7-8 and TRBJ2-1; 7 nucleotides align to TRBD2. V was pared by 0 bases and J by 2 bases, with 4 bases of the junction left unmatched. Germline CDR1 is SGHVS and CDR2 is FQNEAQ. This CDR3 is 16 amino acids long. The DNA for the CDR3 is TGTGCCAGCAGCTTAGCCAGCGGGGTTCCCTACAATGAGCAGTTCTTC. Protein sequence: CASSLASGVPYNEQFF.

This clone has a single count. The CDR3 loop is CASSQDFGQPYGYTF. The CDR3 DNA is TGCGCCAGCAGCCAAGATTTTGGCCAGCCTTATGGCTACACCTTC. The chain is built from TRBV4-1 and TRBJ1-2; D uncertain. Germline values: CDR1 MGHRA, CDR2 YSYEKL. The CDR3 length is 15 residues. The V end lost 0 bases, the J end lost 5 bases, and 13 bases lay between the germline ends.

The chain recombines TRBV6-1 with TRBJ2-1; 11 bases match TRBD2. The trim removed 1 base at V and 0 bases at J, leaving 2 bases unmatched. The CDR3 extends over 17 amino acids. Germline values: CDR1 MNHNS, CDR2 SASEGT. The CDR3 reads CASSEDSGRVSYNEQFF. In nucleotides, the CDR3 is TGTGCCAGCAGTGAAGATAGCGGGAGGGTCTCCTACAATGAGCAGTTCTTC.

The chain carries TRBV2 and TRBJ2-3, with no clear D. This CDR3 is 11 amino acids long. Germline CDR1 SNHLY, CDR2 FYNNEI. V lost 9 bases to trimming and J lost 6 bases, with 10 bases between them. The CDR3 loop is CAREIIDTQYF. The CDR3 bases are TGTGCCAGGGAGATTATCGATACGCAGTATTTT.